Listed here are 27 T cell receptor beta chains from one sample, sequenced in a study of blood T cells in healthy people across ages. PCR was performed a second time for roughly 7 to 11 cycles using a sample-barcoded 5' primer and a J-beta primer mix. TCRdb re-derived calls from the 5' RACE reads in MiXCR, one entry per CDR3 protein. Here the sample spans about 1.6 million distinct CDR3 sequences, about 31% being singletons. Sequenced input: blood. The receptors were gathered from a woman in her 30s in good health.

This chain links TRBV6-1 with TRBJ2-1; 7 bases align to TRBD2. The junction had 12 bases not matched to a gene; V was cut back by 7 bases and J by 6 bases. Germline V gives CDR1 MNHNS, CDR2 SASEGT. The CDR3 sequence is 15 residues long. CDR3 in amino acids: CASNLLAFQGNEQFF. The CDR3, as DNA: TGTGCCAGCAACCTACTAGCGTTCCAGGGCAATGAGCAGTTCTTC.

This chain connects TRBV7-2 to TRBJ2-5, with 7 positions matching TRBD2. V trimming: 5 bases; J trimming: 5 bases; junction bases outside the gene matches: 14. Germline CDR1 and CDR2: SGHTA and FQGNSA. The CDR3 is 16 amino acids. The CDR3 DNA follows: TGTACCAGCAGCCCTACCTGGCTAGCGGCCAAGGAGACCCAGTACTTC. Its translation is CTSSPTWLAAKETQYF.

The chain carries TRBV20-1 and TRBJ2-7; D is ambiguous. V was clipped by 5 bases and J by 2 bases, with 4 bases between them. The CDR3 has 10 amino acids. From germline, CDR1 is DFQATT and CDR2 SNEGSKA (reference sequence). The CDR3 DNA reads TGCAGTGCTGTCACCTACGAGCAGTACTTC. Protein product: CSAVTYEQYF.

With regard to this clonotype: A much larger clone lies one base from this, so it may be a read error. The CDR3 loop is CASNQTGMGFKETQYF. The CDR3 DNA reads TGCGCCAGCAACCAAACCGGGATGGGGTTTAAAGAGACCCAGTACTTC. The chain uses TRBV4-1 and TRBJ2-4; D is perhaps TRBD2 (5 bases). The J call may be incorrect, as the DNA end agrees better with TRBJ2-5. This CDR3 is built from 16 residues. CDR1 is MGHRA and CDR2 is YSYEKL in the germline V gene.

This clonotype was counted a few times. The chain recombines TRBV7-9 with TRBJ2-7; D remains ambiguous. This CDR3 has 14 amino acids. Trimming pared 6 bases from V and 5 bases from J, leaving 17 bases between. Germline V gives CDR1 SEHNR, CDR2 FQNEAQ (reference sequence). DNA for the CDR3: TGTGCCAGCAGTTCAAAATTCCTCGCCAACGAGCAGTACTTC. Translating gives CASSSKFLANEQYF.

The chain links TRBV6-1 to TRBJ2-5; TRBD2 might be the D (6 bases). CDR1 is MNHNS, CDR2 SASEGT, per germline. The CDR3 covers 16 residues. V shed 1 base and J shed 4 bases, with 16 bases lying between them. The CDR3 DNA is TGTGCCAGCAGTGAAGAATTGGAGGGCTTGCGAGAGACCCAGTACTTC. It yields the protein CASSEELEGLRETQYF.

V is TRBV12-3 or TRBV12-4 and J is TRBJ2-5; 9 bases fit TRBD1. Trimming cost V 10 bases and J 11 bases; bases outside gene matches: 14. The CDR3 runs 13 residues. The DNA of the CDR3 is TGTGCCAACAGAGCAACAGGGGGCAGGGAGCAGTACTTC. Encoded protein: CANRATGGREQYF.

V gene TRBV30 combines with J gene TRBJ2-1; the match to TRBD2 covers 7 bases. Per the germline V gene, CDR1 is GTSNPN and CDR2 is SVGIG (reference sequence). CDR3 size: 14 residues. J gave up 6 bases and V 2 bases, and 7 bases lay outside the gene matches. CDR3: CAWSRLAVTNEQFF. The CDR3, as DNA: TGTGCCTGGAGTCGCCTAGCGGTGACCAATGAGCAGTTCTTC.

This clonotype is a singleton in its sample. The chain has TRBV14 and TRBJ2-7; D unclear. This CDR3 has 12 amino acids. V was clipped by 3 bases and J by 3 bases, with 6 bases between them. Germline lookup yields CDR1 SGHDN and CDR2 FVKESK. The CDR3 is CASSQFHYEQYF. The CDR3 coding sequence is TGTGCCAGCAGCCAGTTCCACTACGAGCAGTACTTC.

As to this clonotype: One junction end does not reproduce the germline sequence, and a read error may be involved. V gene TRBV6-6 combines with J gene TRBJ1-2; D gene unclear. This CDR3 contains 12 residues. Per the germline V gene, CDR1 is MNHNY and CDR2 is SVGAGI (reference sequence). CDR3 in DNA: TGTACCAGCCAGGAGTCGGGATATGGCTACACCTTC. Its protein product is CTSQESGYGYTF.

The genes are TRBV7-3 and TRBJ1-1; D is unresolved. In germline, CDR1 is SGHTA, CDR2 FQGTGA. CDR3 length: 16 amino acids. Trimming left V 1 base short and J 5 bases short, with 17 bases between. The CDR3 nucleotides read TGTGCCAGCAGCTTAAGCCCCACCGGGTTCGGTACTGAAGCTTTCTTT. Protein sequence: CASSLSPTGFGTEAFF. The full variable domain, rest sourced from reference TRBV7-3 and TRBJ1-1, is GAGVSQTPSNKVTEKGKYVELRCDPISGHTALYWYRQSLGQGPEFLIYFQGTGAADDSGLPNDRFFAVRPEGSVSTLKIQRTERGDSAVYLCASSLSPTGFGTEAFFGQGTRLTVV.

This clonotype has only a few counts. The rearrangement links TRBV20-1 to TRBJ2-1; 14 bases agree with TRBD2. This CDR3 contains 16 residues. The J segment lost 7 bases and the V segment lost 6 bases, leaving 11 bases of the junction unmatched. The germline V gene encodes CDR1 DFQATT and CDR2 SNEGSKA (reference sequence). The CDR3 region is CSARLAGGSPKNEQFF. CDR3 nucleotides: TGCAGTGCGAGACTAGCGGGAGGGTCCCCGAAAAATGAGCAGTTCTTC.

This clonotype has more than one count but fewer than ten. The rearrangement uses TRBV3-1 and TRBJ1-5; 9 bases agree with TRBD1. Trimming removed 5 bases from V and 5 bases from J; junction bases left unmatched: 4. Germline CDR1 reads LGHDT; CDR2 reads YNNKEL (reference sequence). The CDR3 spans 14 residues. DNA for the CDR3: TGTGCCAGCAGCGACGGGACAGGGCATCAGCCCCAGCATTTT. It encodes CASSDGTGHQPQHF.

The gene calls are TRBV28 and TRBJ2-3, with TRBD2 as a possible D gene (7 bases). The CDR3 is 16 residues long. The germline V gene encodes CDR1 MDHEN and CDR2 SYDVKM. V was clipped by 5 bases and J by 1 base, with 16 bases between them. CDR3 DNA sequence: TGTGCCAGCAGTAGGGGGGGGAGGCATCGCACAGATACGCAGTATTTT. As protein: CASSRGGRHRTDTQYF.

This clonotype was observed a few times. This sequence joins TRBV6-5 and TRBJ2-1; D call uncertain. Trimming took 2 bases from V and 10 from J, leaving 9 bases between them. The CDR3 loop spans 12 amino acids. Germline V lookup: CDR1 MNHEY, CDR2 SVGAGI. The CDR3 sequence: CASSYDRREQFF. The CDR3 nucleotides are TGTGCCAGCAGTTACGACCGGCGAGAGCAGTTCTTC.

The V and J genes are TRBV12-3 or TRBV12-4 and TRBJ2-1; D is undetermined. Trimming took off 5 bases at V and 5 bases at J, with 13 bases between the two ends. The CDR3 has 14 residues. In DNA form, the CDR3 reads TGTGCCAGCAGTCCATCCTACCAGCACAATGAGCAGTTCTTC. This gives the protein CASSPSYQHNEQFF.

The chain employs TRBV30 and TRBJ2-7; 7 bases map to TRBD2. Germline V gene lookup returns CDR1 GTSNPN and CDR2 SVGIG (reference sequence). CDR3 length: 15 residues. With 1 base clipped from V and 0 bases from J, the junction kept 6 bases outside the gene matches. CDR3 loop: CAWSELLADSYEQYF. For the CDR3, the DNA is TGTGCCTGGAGTGAATTGCTAGCGGACTCCTACGAGCAGTACTTC.

The chain has TRBV20-1 and TRBJ2-7; 8 bases are shared with TRBD1. The J segment lost 4 bases and the V segment lost 0 bases, leaving 2 bases of the junction unmatched. CDR1 is DFQATT and CDR2 is SNEGSKA in the germline V gene (reference sequence). The CDR3 loop spans 13 amino acids. This CDR3 reads CSARDNRGYEQYF. CDR3 DNA sequence: TGCAGTGCTAGAGATAACAGGGGGTACGAGCAGTACTTC.

Written as DNA, the CDR3 is TGTGCCAGCAGCCCGACCCGGACAGGACAAGCAGATACGCAGTATTTT. This codes for CASSPTRTGQADTQYF. The chain recombines TRBV5-5 with TRBJ2-3; 7 nucleotides line up with TRBD1. CDR1 is SGHKS, CDR2 YYEKEE, per germline (reference sequence). V shed 4 bases, J shed 4 bases, and the junction held 12 bases outside the gene matches. The CDR3 is made up of 16 amino acids.

In its sample, this clonotype was seen a few times. The rearrangement links TRBV11-2 to TRBJ2-7; 7 nucleotides match TRBD1. The CDR3 consists of 13 residues. Trimming took 5 bases from V and 7 from J; bases not matched to a gene: 8. The germline gives CDR1 SGHAT, CDR2 FQNNGV. The DNA of the CDR3 is TGTGCCAGCAGCGTAATGACAGGGTTTGAGCAGTACTTC. It codes for CASSVMTGFEQYF. Variable domain in full (rest from reference TRBV11-2 and TRBJ2-7): EAGVAQSPRYKIIEKRQSVAFWCNPISGHATLYWYQQILGQGPKLLIQFQNNGVVDDSQLPKDRFSAERLKGVDSTLKIQPAKLEDSAVYLCASSVMTGFEQYFGPGTRLTVT.

This clonotype showed up just a few times. The chain is built from TRBV29-1 and TRBJ1-1; D unclear. V gave up 5 bases and J gave up 6 bases, with 10 bases separating them. Germline V gene lookup returns CDR1 SQVTM and CDR2 ANQGSEA. The CDR3 covers 11 residues. The DNA of the CDR3 is TGCAGCGTTCCTGACGCCCCTGAAGCTTTCTTT. This encodes CSVPDAPEAFF.

Details on this clonotype: A much larger clone lies a single base off, so this may be a read error. The V and J genes are TRBV10-3 and TRBJ2-7; no clear D gene. The V gene lost 6 bases and the J gene lost 2 bases, with 14 bases spanning the gap. Germline values: CDR1 ENHRY, CDR2 SYGVKD. The CDR3 spans 14 residues. In DNA form, the CDR3 reads TGTGCCATCAGGGGATATAGCAACCCCTACGAGCAGTACTTC. Translation: CAIRGYSNPYEQYF.

Comments on this clonotype: A clone one base away is much larger, so this may be a read error. The V call is TRBV20-1, the J call TRBJ2-3, with D hard to call. The CDR3 consists of 16 residues. Germline V gene data show CDR1 as DFQATT and CDR2 as SNEGSKA (reference sequence). Between the trimmed V and J ends, which lost 5 bases and 2 bases, there was a span of 20 bases. This CDR3 reads CSAVNPDGSNTDTQYF. In DNA form, the CDR3 reads TGCAGTGCTGTGAATCCCGACGGTTCTAACACAGATACGCAGTATTTT.

The V call is TRBV9, the J call TRBJ2-7, with a possible D match to TRBD2 (6 bases). This CDR3 is 13 amino acids long. The V end was cut by 4 bases, the J end by 7 bases, with 15 bases between. Germline values: CDR1 SGDLS, CDR2 YYNGEE. The DNA of the CDR3 is TGTGCCAGCAGCCCTTGGGGACTGCAGGAGCAGTACTTC. It yields the protein CASSPWGLQEQYF.

The V call is TRBV6-1, the J call TRBJ2-2; no definite D call. CDR3 size: 13 residues. V was trimmed by 4 bases and J by 13 bases, leaving 16 bases between them. The V gene's germline CDR1 is MNHNS and CDR2 SASEGT. The CDR3 protein is CASSVRPRFGLFF. The CDR3, as DNA: TGTGCCAGCAGTGTTAGGCCCCGGTTTGGGCTGTTTTTT.

The rearrangement uses TRBV5-1 and TRBJ1-1; 9 positions agree with TRBD1. CDR1 and CDR2 (germline): SGHRS, YFSETQ. Trimming at V came to 4 bases and at J to 0 bases, leaving 7 bases not matched to a gene. The CDR3 contains 16 residues. CDR3 in DNA: TGCGCCAGCAGCGCACAGGGGGCAGGATTGAACACTGAAGCTTTCTTT. Translation: CASSAQGAGLNTEAFF. Full variable domain (remainder filled in from reference TRBV5-1 and TRBJ1-1): KAGVTQTPRYLIKTRGQQVTLSCSPISGHRSVSWYQQTPGQGLQFLFEYFSETQRNKGNFPGRFSGRQFSNSRSEMNVSTLELGDSALYLCASSAQGAGLNTEAFFGQGTRLTVV.

The table lists this clonotype with a few counts. J is TRBJ2-7 and V is TRBV5-1, with 8 bases fitting TRBD1. The germline gives CDR1 SGHRS, CDR2 YFSETQ. The CDR3 runs 14 residues. Trimming took 4 bases from V and 3 from J; bases not matched to a gene: 6. The CDR3 loop reads CASSLWTGHYEQYF. CDR3 nucleotide sequence: TGCGCCAGCAGCCTATGGACAGGGCACTACGAGCAGTACTTC.